In its sample, the clone carrying this T cell receptor beta chain was seen a few times. Its antigen is as yet unknown. The CDR3 totals 15 residues. With 5 bases removed from V and 0 bases from J, the gap between germline ends came to 11 bases. Germline V gives CDR1 SGHTA, CDR2 FQGTGA. Samples of blood were obtained at baseline, on cycle 4 day 1, and on cycle 7 day 1. These data belong to a study of OX40 agonist ivuxolimab in advanced cancers. Overall study results and limits: It was also the case that some nonresponders had low normalized T-cell clonal expansion. Clonal expansion was among the lowest in partial responders at 0.1-3.0 mg/kg, especially CD8+.

The protocol was immunoSEQ multiplex PCR, while the TCRdb copy is restricted to in-frame clones and leaves out a portion. Seen here are over 80,000 clones, roughly nine tenths observed once, and the top ten hold 5.5%. The TCR sequence derives from an adult with an advanced solid tumor such as melanoma, head and neck, liver or kidney cancer. Sequencing used CD4+ or CD8+ T cells sorted from blood, obtained in a trial of the OX40 agonist ivuxolimab. The gene calls are TRBV7-3 and TRBJ2-1, with a weak D call TRBD1 (7 bases). CDR3 sequence (DNA): TGTGCCAGCAGCACTCAGGGGGGCTCCTACAATGAGCAGTTCTTC. The encoded protein is CASSTQGGSYNEQFF.